The 14 T cell receptor beta chains below all came from one sample that was sequenced in a study of shared clonotypes between healthy human individuals. Sequencing was performed with immunoSEQ multiplex PCR; in TCRdb, only in-frame clones are kept and a portion is missing. The table has roughly 2 million clones, around 95% seen once. What was sequenced was naive CD4+ T cells sorted from blood. The subset denotes: CD45RA+ positively selected. These receptors all come from a man aged 18 to 30 in good health.

The chain links TRBV6-5 to TRBJ2-3; 13 bases are a match to TRBD2. After removal of 2 bases from V and 3 bases from J, the junction contained 2 bases not matched to a gene. The germline CDR1 and CDR2 sequences are MNHEY and SVGAGI. The length of the CDR3 is 16 residues. The CDR3 nucleotides read TGTGCCAGCAGTTACCTACTAGCGGGAGGGACAGATACGCAGTATTTT. It yields the protein CASSYLLAGGTDTQYF.

V is TRBV7-8 and J is TRBJ2-7, with TRBD1 identical over 7 bases. CDR3 size: 12 residues. The V and J ends lost 4 bases and 11 bases, in that order; junction bases with no gene match: 8. Germline assignment: CDR1 SGHVS and CDR2 FQNEAQ. The chain's CDR3 is CASSWGDRVKYF. CDR3 DNA sequence: TGTGCCAGCAGCTGGGGTGACAGGGTAAAGTACTTC.

The chain recombines TRBV5-6 with TRBJ1-3; 7 bases match TRBD1. The J segment lost 4 bases and the V segment lost 0 bases, leaving 4 bases of the junction unmatched. Germline loops: CDR1 SGHDT, CDR2 YYEEEE. The CDR3 totals 15 residues. The CDR3 is CASSLGDRVGNTIYF. In nucleotides, the CDR3 is TGTGCCAGCAGCTTGGGAGACAGGGTGGGAAACACCATATATTTT.

Remarks on this clone: Other DNA sequences in the same sample also yield this CDR3. The chain carries TRBV18 and TRBJ2-7; D uncertain. CDR1 is KGHSH and CDR2 is LQKENI in the germline V gene. The CDR3 runs to 14 residues. V was pared by 0 bases and J by 2 bases, with 8 bases between. CDR3 DNA: TGTGCCAGCTCACCACCGGGCAGAACCTACGAGCAGTACTTC. Encoded protein: CASSPPGRTYEQYF.

The chain joins TRBV5-1 to TRBJ2-3; 10 nucleotides line up with TRBD1. Trimming removed 4 bases from V and 3 bases from J; junction bases left unmatched: 5. CDR3 length equals 15 residues. Germline assignment: CDR1 SGHRS and CDR2 YFSETQ. The chain's CDR3 is CASSVDRGPTDTQYF. The CDR3 region has the DNA TGCGCCAGCAGCGTAGACAGGGGGCCTACAGATACGCAGTATTTT.

This chain's CDR3 is CASSADRGYGANVLTF. DNA for the CDR3: TGTGCCAGTAGCGCCGACAGGGGTTATGGGGCCAACGTCCTGACTTTC. The chain recombines TRBV19 with TRBJ2-6, with 8 bases identical to TRBD1. V dropped 6 bases and J dropped 3; count of bases not matched to a gene: 7. This CDR3 has 16 residues. Per germline, CDR1 LNHDA and CDR2 SQIVND (reference sequence).

The V gene is TRBV2, the J gene TRBJ2-3; 8 bases map to TRBD2. This CDR3 has 14 amino acids. The germline V gene has CDR1 SNHLY and CDR2 FYNNEI. The V segment lost 6 bases and the J segment 10 bases; nucleotides outside the gene matches: 12. Here the CDR3 reads CASRELEGLGPQYF. In DNA form, the CDR3 reads TGTGCCAGCAGAGAGTTAGAGGGACTAGGGCCGCAGTATTTT.

This clone showed up just once. V and J are TRBV28 and TRBJ2-7; 9 nucleotides line up with TRBD1. Unmatched junction bases numbered 15, after V lost 5 bases and J lost 1 base. The CDR3 has 18 amino acids. From germline, CDR1 is MDHEN and CDR2 SYDVKM. The CDR3 reads CASSREKPGQGKSYEQYF. CDR3 nucleotide sequence: TGTGCCAGCAGTCGAGAAAAGCCGGGACAGGGTAAATCCTACGAGCAGTACTTC.

This rearrangement joins TRBV6-6 to TRBJ2-5; D unresolved. CDR1 is MNHNY, CDR2 SVGAGI, per germline (reference sequence). The length of the CDR3 is 16 residues. With 2 bases removed from V and 3 bases from J, the gap between germline ends came to 16 bases. Written as DNA, the CDR3 is TGTGCCAGCAGTTACAGGAACAGCTTTCAGAAAGAGACCCAGTACTTC. This encodes CASSYRNSFQKETQYF.

The table lists this clone with a few counts. The V call is TRBV7-9, the J call TRBJ1-4; D not certain. Germline CDR1 SEHNR, CDR2 FQNEAQ (reference sequence). This CDR3 comprises 15 residues. Trimming shortened V by 3 bases and J by 4 bases, and 12 bases separated the two germline ends. CDR3 sequence: CASSFSRNLNEKLFF. DNA of the CDR3: TGTGCCAGCAGCTTTTCGCGGAATCTTAATGAAAAACTGTTTTTT.

The chain has TRBV5-8 and TRBJ2-7; D uncertain. This CDR3 has 13 residues. Trimming stripped 2 bases from V and 1 base from J, with 7 bases between. Looked up from germline, CDR1 is SGHTS and CDR2 is YDEGEE. The chain's CDR3 is CASSLRESYEQYF. The DNA of the CDR3 is TGTGCCAGCAGCTTAAGAGAGTCCTACGAGCAGTACTTC.

CDR3: CASSGSRTDTQYF. CDR3 coding DNA: TGCGCCAGCAGCGGCAGTAGGACAGATACGCAGTATTTT. The rearrangement uses TRBV5-1 and TRBJ2-3; D unresolved. Trimming cost V 4 bases and J 3 bases, with 9 bases left between them. From germline, CDR1 is SGHRS and CDR2 YFSETQ. This CDR3 has 13 amino acids. Drawing the rest from reference TRBV5-1 and TRBJ2-3, the complete variable domain is KAGVTQTPRYLIKTRGQQVTLSCSPISGHRSVSWYQQTPGQGLQFLFEYFSETQRNKGNFPGRFSGRQFSNSRSEMNVSTLELGDSALYLCASSGSRTDTQYFGPGTRLTVL.

This clone turned up a few times. The chain uses TRBV14 and TRBJ1-5; no reliable D call. Per the germline V gene, CDR1 is SGHDN and CDR2 is FVKESK. This CDR3 contains 13 residues. V was shortened by 4 bases and J by 6 bases, with 10 bases between the two germline ends. The CDR3 reads CASSLRLGQPQHF. CDR3 nucleotides: TGTGCCAGCAGCCTGCGATTGGGTCAGCCCCAGCATTTT.

This sequence joins TRBV5-1 and TRBJ1-6; 7 bases align to TRBD1. This CDR3 has 13 residues. V gave up 2 bases and J gave up 9 bases; unmatched junction bases: 2. Germline V gives CDR1 SGHRS, CDR2 YFSETQ. CDR3 sequence: CASSLQGSSPLHF. The DNA of the CDR3 is TGCGCCAGCAGCTTACAGGGGAGTTCACCCCTCCACTTT.